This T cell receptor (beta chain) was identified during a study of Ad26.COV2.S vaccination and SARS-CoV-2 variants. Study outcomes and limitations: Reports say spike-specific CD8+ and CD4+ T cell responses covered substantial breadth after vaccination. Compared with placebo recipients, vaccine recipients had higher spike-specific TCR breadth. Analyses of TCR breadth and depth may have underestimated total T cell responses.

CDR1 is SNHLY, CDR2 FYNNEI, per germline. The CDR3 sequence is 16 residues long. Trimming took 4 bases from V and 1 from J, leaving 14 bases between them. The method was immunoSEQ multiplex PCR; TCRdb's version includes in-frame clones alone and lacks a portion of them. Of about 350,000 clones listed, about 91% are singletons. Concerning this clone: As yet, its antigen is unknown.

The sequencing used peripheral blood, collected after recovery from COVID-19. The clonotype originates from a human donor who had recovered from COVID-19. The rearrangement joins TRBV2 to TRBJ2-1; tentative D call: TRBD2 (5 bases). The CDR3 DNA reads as TGTGCCAGCAGTGGAGACCCTAGCCGGTCCTACAATGAGCAGTTCTTC. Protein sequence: CASSGDPSRSYNEQFF.